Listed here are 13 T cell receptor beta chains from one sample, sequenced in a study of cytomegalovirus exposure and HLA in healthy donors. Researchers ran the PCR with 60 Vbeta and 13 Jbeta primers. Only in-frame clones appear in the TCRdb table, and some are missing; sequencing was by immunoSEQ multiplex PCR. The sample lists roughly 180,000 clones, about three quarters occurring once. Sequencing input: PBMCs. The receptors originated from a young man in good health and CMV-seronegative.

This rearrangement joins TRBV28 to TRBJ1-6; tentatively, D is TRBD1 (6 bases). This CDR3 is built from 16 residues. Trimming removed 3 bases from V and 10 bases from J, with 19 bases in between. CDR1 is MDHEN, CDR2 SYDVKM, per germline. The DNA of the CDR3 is TGTGCCAGCAGTTTTGACAGGTACGGAGTAAGATCACCCCTCCACTTT. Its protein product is CASSFDRYGVRSPLHF. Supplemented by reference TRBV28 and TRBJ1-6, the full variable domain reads DVKVTQSSRYLVKRTGEKVFLECVQDMDHENMFWYRQDPGLGLRLIYFSYDVKMKEKGDIPEGYSVSREKKERFSLILESASTNQTSMYLCASSFDRYGVRSPLHFGNGTRLTVT.

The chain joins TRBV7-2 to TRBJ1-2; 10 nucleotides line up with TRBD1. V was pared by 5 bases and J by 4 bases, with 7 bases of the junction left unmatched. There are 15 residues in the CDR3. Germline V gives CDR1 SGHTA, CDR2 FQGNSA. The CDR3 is CASSEPGQGRYGYTF. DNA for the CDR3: TGTGCCAGCAGCGAACCGGGACAGGGGCGCTATGGCTACACCTTC.

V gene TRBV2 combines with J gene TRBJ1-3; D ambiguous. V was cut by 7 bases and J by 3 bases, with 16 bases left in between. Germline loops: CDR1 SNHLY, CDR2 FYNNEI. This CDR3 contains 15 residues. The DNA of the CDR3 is TGTGCCAGCACCTCCAGGCGGGGTAATGGAAACACCATATATTTT. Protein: CASTSRRGNGNTIYF.

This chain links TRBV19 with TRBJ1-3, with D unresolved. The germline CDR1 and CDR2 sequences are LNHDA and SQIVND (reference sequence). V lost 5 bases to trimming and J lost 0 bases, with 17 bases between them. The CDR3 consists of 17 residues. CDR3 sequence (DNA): TGTGCCAGTAGTCCCACAGTTCTTCAGAGCTCTGGAAACACCATATATTTT. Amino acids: CASSPTVLQSSGNTIYF.

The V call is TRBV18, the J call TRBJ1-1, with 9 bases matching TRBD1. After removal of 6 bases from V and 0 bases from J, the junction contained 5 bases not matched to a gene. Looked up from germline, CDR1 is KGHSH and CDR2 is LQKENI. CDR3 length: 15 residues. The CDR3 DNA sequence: TGTGCCAGCTCTACAGGGGGCGGATTGAACACTGAAGCTTTCTTT. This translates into CASSTGGGLNTEAFF.

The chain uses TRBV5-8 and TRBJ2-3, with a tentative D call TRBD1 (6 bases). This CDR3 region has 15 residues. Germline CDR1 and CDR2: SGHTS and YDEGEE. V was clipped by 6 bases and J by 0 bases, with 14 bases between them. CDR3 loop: CASNQDSPSTDTQYF. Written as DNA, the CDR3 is TGTGCCAGCAACCAGGACAGCCCGAGCACAGATACGCAGTATTTT.

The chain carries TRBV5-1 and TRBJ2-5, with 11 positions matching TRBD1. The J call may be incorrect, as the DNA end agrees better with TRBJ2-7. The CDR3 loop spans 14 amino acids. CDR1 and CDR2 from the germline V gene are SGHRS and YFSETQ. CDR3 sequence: CASSLGTGGNEQYF. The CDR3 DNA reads TGCGCCAGCAGCTTGGGGACAGGGGGCAACGAGCAGTACTTC.

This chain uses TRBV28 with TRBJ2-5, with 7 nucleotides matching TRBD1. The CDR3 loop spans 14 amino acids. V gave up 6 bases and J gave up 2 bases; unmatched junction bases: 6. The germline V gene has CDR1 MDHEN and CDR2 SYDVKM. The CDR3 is CASSRDSLQETQYF. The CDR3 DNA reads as TGTGCCAGCAGCCGGGACAGCCTACAAGAGACCCAGTACTTC. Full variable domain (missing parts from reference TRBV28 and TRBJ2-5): DVKVTQSSRYLVKRTGEKVFLECVQDMDHENMFWYRQDPGLGLRLIYFSYDVKMKEKGDIPEGYSVSREKKERFSLILESASTNQTSMYLCASSRDSLQETQYFGPGTRLLVL.

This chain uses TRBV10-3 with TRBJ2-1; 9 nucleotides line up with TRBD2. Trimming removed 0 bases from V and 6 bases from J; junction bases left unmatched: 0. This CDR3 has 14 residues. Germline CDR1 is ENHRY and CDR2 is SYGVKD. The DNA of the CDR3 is TGTGCCATCAGTGAGTCGACTAGCGGCAATGAGCAGTTCTTC. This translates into CAISESTSGNEQFF.

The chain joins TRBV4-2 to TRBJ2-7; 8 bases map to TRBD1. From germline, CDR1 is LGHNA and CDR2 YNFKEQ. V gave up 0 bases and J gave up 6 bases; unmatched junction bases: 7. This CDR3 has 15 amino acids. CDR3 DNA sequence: TGTGCCAGCAGCCAAGATTGGACAGGGAGCGGCGAGCAGTACTTC. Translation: CASSQDWTGSGEQYF.

The CDR3 sequence: CAISGIIQAPNQPQHF. The CDR3 bases are TGTGCCATCAGTGGAATTATACAGGCCCCCAATCAGCCCCAGCATTTT. The rearrangement uses TRBV10-3 and TRBJ1-5; TRBD1 might be the D (5 bases). The germline V gene encodes CDR1 ENHRY and CDR2 SYGVKD. V was shortened by 4 bases and J by 3 bases, with 16 bases between the two germline ends. This CDR3 comprises 16 residues.

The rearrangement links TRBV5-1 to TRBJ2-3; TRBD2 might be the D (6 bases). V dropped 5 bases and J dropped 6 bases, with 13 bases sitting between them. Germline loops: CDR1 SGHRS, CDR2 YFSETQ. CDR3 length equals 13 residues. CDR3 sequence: CASSSGAEDTQYF. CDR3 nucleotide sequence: TGCGCCAGCAGTTCGGGAGCAGAGGATACGCAGTATTTT.

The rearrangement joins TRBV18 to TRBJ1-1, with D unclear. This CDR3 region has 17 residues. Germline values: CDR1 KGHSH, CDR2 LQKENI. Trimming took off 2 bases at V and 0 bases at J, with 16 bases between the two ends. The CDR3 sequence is CASSPSGRAQMNTEAFF. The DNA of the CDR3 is TGTGCCAGCTCACCATCGGGGAGGGCGCAGATGAACACTGAAGCTTTCTTT.